This T cell receptor beta chain stems from a study of blood T cell repertoires in COVID-19. Background on the study: Nucleic acid was either cDNA or gDNA, and it came from T cells, B-cell-depleted T cells, or PBMCs.

Participants were placed into cohorts based on the clinical history they reported. In the authors' methods: How many nucleated cells were present was estimated from reference gene primer amplification. The table came from immunoSEQ multiplex PCR; TCRdb's copy has only in-frame clones and leaves some out. V and J calls and clone size are given by that table; D and trimming were obtained from the DNA. The table has about 220,000 clones, about nine tenths seen once. In germline, CDR1 is SGHAT, CDR2 FQDESV (reference sequence). The junction had 7 bases not matched to a gene; V was cut back by 5 bases and J by 2 bases. The CDR3 has 15 residues.

The V and J genes are TRBV11-1 and TRBJ2-3, with 7 bases aligning to TRBD2. Specimen: PBMCs or T cells enriched from blood (not recorded which). The TCR originated in a woman aged 40-49 years with acute COVID-19. CDR3 bases: TGTGCCAGCAGCCGCGGTGCGGGGGACACAGATACGCAGTATTTT. Protein sequence: CASSRGAGDTDTQYF.